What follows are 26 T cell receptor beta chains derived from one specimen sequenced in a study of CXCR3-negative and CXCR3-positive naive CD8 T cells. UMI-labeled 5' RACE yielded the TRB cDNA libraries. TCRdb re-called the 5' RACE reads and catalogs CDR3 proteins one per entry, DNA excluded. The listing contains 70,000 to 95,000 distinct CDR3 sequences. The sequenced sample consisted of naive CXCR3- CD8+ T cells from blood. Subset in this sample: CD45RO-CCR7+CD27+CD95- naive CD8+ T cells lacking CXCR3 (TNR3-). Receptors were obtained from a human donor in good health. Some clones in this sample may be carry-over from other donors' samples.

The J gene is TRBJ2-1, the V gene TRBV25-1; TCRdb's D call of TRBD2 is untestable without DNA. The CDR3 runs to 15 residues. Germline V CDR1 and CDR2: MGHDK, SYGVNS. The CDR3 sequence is CASSDPSGDYNEQFF.

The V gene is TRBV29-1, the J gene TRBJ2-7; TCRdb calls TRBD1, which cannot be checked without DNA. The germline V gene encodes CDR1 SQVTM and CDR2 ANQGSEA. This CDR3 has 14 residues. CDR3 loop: CSVPGTGGSYEQYF.

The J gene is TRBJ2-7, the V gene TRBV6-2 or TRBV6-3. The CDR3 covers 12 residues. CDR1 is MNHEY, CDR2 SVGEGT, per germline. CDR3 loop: CASSLTEYEQYF.

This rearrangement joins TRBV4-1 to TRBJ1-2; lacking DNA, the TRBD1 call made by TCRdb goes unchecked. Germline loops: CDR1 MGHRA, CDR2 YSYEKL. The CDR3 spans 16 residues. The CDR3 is CASSQVEGQGIHGYTF.

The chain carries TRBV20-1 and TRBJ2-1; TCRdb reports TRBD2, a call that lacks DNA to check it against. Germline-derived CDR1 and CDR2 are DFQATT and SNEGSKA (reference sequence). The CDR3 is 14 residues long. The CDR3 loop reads CSATGTRAYNEQFF.

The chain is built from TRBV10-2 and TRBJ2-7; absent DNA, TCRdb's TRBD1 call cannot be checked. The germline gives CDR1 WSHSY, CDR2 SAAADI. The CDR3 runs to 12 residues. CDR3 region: CASSDRDYEQYF.

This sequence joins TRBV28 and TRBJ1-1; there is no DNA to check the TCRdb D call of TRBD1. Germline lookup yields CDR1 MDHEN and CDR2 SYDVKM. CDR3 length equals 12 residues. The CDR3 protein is CASSPQVTEAFF.

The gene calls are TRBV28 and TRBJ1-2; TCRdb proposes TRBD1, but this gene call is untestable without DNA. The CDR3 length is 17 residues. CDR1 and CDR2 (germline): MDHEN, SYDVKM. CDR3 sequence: CASSLIPDGGARDGYTF.

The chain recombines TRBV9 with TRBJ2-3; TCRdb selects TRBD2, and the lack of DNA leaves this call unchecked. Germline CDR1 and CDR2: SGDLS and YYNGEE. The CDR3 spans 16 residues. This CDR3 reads CASSEVTSGGTDTQYF. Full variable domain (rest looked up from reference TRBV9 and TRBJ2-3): DSGVTQTPKHLITATGQRVTLRCSPRSGDLSVYWYQQSLDQGLQFLIQYYNGEERAKGNILERFSAQQFPDLHSELNLSSLELGDSALYFCASSEVTSGGTDTQYFGPGTRLTVL.

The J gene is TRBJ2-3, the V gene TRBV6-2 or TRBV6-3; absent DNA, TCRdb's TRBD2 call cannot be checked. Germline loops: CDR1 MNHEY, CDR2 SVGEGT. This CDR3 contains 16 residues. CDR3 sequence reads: CASSYPSGGAGDTQYF.

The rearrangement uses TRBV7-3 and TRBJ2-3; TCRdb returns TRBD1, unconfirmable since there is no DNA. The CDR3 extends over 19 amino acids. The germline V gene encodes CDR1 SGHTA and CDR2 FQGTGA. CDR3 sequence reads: CASSPHGQATLVGTDTQYF.

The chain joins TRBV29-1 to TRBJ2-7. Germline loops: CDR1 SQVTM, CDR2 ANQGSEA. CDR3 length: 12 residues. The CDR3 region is CSVEISSYEQYF.

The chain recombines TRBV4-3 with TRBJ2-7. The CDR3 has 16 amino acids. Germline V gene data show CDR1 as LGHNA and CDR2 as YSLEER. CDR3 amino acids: CASSPVVEEADYEQYF.

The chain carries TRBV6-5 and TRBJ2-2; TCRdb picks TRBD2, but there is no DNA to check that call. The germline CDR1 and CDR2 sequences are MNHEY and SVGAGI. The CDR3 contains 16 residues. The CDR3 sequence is CASSYSRDYYTGELFF.

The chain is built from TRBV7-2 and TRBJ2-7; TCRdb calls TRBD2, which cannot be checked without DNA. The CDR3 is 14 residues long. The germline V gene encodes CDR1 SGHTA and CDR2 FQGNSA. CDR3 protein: CASSPGTSGYEQYF. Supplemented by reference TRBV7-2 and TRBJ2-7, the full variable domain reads GAGVSQSPSNKVTEKGKDVELRCDPISGHTALYWYRQSLGQGLEFLIYFQGNSAPDKSGLPSDRFSAERTGGSVSTLTIQRTQQEDSAVYLCASSPGTSGYEQYFGPGTRLTVT.

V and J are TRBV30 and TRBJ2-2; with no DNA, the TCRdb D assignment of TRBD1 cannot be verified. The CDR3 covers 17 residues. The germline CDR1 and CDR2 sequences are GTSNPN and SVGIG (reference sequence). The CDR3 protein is CARKKGITGGKAGELFF.

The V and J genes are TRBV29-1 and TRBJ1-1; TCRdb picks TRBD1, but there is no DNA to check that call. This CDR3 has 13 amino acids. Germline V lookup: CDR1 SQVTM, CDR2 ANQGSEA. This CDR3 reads CSVEGGARTEAFF.

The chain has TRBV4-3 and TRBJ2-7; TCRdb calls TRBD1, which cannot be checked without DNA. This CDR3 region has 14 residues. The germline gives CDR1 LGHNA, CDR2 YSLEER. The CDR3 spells CASSHGTGISEQYF.

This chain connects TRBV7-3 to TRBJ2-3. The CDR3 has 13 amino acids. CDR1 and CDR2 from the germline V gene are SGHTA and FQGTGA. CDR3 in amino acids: CASSSDSTDTQYF.

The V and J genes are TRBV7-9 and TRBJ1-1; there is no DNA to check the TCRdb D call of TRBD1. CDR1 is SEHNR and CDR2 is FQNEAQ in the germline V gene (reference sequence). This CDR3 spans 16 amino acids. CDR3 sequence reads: CASSPAPDRGSTEAFF. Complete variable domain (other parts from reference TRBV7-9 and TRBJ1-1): DTGVSQNPRHKITKRGQNVTFRCDPISEHNRLYWYRQTLGQGPEFLTYFQNEAQLEKSRLLSDRFSAERPKGSFSTLEIQRTEQGDSAMYLCASSPAPDRGSTEAFFGQGTRLTVV.

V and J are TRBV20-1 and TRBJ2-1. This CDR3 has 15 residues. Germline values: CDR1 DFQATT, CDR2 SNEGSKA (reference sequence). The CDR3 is CSARDLGGSYNEQFF.

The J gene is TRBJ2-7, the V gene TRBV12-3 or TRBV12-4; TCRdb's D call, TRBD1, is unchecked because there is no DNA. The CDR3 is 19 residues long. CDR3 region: CASSRFPSTTRESSYEQYF.

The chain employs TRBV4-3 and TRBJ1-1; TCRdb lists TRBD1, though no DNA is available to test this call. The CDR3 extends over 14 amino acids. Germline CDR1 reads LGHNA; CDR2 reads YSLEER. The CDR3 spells CASSTSGGRTEAFF.

The CDR3 loop is CASSLGSRWEQYF. This chain uses TRBV5-5 with TRBJ2-7. The CDR3 extends over 13 amino acids. The germline CDR1 and CDR2 sequences are SGHKS and YYEKEE (reference sequence).

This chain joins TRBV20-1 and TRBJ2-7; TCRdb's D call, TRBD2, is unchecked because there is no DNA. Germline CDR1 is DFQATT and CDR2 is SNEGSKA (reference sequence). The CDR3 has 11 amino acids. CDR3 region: CSARGEYEQYF.

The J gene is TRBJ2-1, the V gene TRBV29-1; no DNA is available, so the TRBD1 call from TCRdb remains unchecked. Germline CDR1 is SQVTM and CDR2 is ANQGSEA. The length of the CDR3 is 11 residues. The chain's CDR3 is CSVEVGGGQLF.